This T cell receptor (beta chain) originates from a study of T cells after yellow fever vaccination. Study conclusions and caveats: The CD4 compartment and the CD8 compartment contained a small share of clonotypes in common. The booster response re-showed most primary clones: approximately 95% CD4, more than 70% CD8.

In its sample, this clonotype was seen a few times. Its target is unknown. Germline V lookup: CDR1 SEHNR, CDR2 FQNEAQ (reference sequence). The CDR3 covers 16 residues. V was clipped by 0 bases and J by 5 bases, with 14 bases between them. Template-switching 5'RACE yielded the TCR cDNA; a universal primer site and UMIs were added in the process. One entry per CDR3 protein results from TCRdb running MiXCR on the 5' RACE reads. Among over 250,000 distinct CDR3 sequences listed, over 4% were seen once. The input for sequencing was PBMCs, taken 5 days after the yellow fever booster vaccination. The chain uses TRBV7-9 and TRBJ1-5; no reliable D call. This TCR was sampled from a man aged 18 to 29 who received the YFV17D yellow fever vaccine. CDR3: CASSLALDSRHQPQHF. In DNA, the CDR3 is TGTGCCAGCAGCTTAGCGTTGGATAGCCGCCATCAGCCCCAGCATTTT.